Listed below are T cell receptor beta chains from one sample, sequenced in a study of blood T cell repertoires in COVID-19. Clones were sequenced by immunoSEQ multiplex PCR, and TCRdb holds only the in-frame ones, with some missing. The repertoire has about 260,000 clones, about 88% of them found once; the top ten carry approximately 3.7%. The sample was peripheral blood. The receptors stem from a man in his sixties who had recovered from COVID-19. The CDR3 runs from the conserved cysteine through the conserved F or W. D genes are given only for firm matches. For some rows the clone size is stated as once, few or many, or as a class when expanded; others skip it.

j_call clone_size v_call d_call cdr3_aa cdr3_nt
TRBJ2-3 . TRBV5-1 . CASSLGGHTDTQYF TGCGCCAGCAGCCTGGGGGGGCACACAGATACGCAGTATTTT
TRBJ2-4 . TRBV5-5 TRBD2 CASSEGRVAAKNIQYF TGTGCCAGCAGTGAGGGGAGGGTGGCGGCCAAAAACATTCAGTACTTC
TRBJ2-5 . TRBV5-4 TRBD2 CASSKPGLAGEEETQYF TGTGCCAGCAGCAAGCCGGGACTAGCGGGGGAAGAAGAGACCCAGTACTTC
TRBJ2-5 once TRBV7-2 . CASSRPQRSETQYF TGTGCCAGCAGCCGCCCCCAGAGGTCTGAGACCCAGTACTTC
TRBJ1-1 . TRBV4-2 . CASSQDGRPDTEAFF TGTGCCAGCAGCCAAGACGGCAGGCCGGATACTGAAGCTTTCTTT
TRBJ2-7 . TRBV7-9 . CASSLAGAGYEQYF TGTGCCAGCAGCTTAGCAGGGGCCGGCTACGAGCAGTACTTC
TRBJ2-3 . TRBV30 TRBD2 CAWSQTSRTDTQYF TGTGCCTGGAGTCAGACTAGCAGGACAGATACGCAGTATTTT
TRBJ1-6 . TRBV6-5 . CASSYEAGANSPLHF TGTGCCAGCAGTTACGAGGCAGGGGCAAATTCACCCCTCCACTTT
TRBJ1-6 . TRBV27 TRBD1 CASSLFPDRDYVRSPLHF TGTGCCAGCAGTTTATTCCCCGACAGGGATTACGTACGTTCACCCCTCCACTTT
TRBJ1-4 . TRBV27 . CASSRQATEKLFF TGTGCCAGCTCTCGACAGGCGACTGAAAAACTGTTTTTT
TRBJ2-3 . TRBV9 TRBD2 CASSASGSTDTQYF TGTGCCAGCAGCGCTAGCGGATCCACAGATACGCAGTATTTT
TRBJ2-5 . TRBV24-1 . CATSVLGRGHGIQETQYF TGTGCCACCAGTGTCCTAGGTAGGGGCCATGGCATTCAAGAGACCCAGTACTTC
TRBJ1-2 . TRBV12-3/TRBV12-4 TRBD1 CASSSDRGFGYTF TGTGCCAGCAGTTCCGACAGGGGGTTTGGCTACACCTTC
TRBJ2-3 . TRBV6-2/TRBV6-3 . CASSYGSGDADTQYF TGTGCCAGCAGTTATGGGTCAGGGGACGCAGATACGCAGTATTTT
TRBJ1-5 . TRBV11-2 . CASSPKPGGNQPQHF TGTGCCAGCAGCCCCAAACCCGGGGGCAATCAGCCCCAGCATTTT
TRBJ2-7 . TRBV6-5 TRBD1 CASSSRGRYHEQYF TGTGCCAGCAGTTCCAGGGGGCGCTACCACGAGCAGTACTTC
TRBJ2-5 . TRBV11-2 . CASSFGPSETQYF TGTGCCAGCAGCTTTGGCCCGTCGGAGACCCAGTACTTC
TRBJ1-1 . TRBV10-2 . CASSHPREGGEAFF TGCGCCAGCAGCCACCCTCGGGAGGGCGGTGAAGCTTTCTTT
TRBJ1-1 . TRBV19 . CASSSPGIPIGTAFF TGTGCCAGTAGTTCTCCAGGGATTCCCATTGGTACAGCTTTCTTT
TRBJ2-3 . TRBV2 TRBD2 CASSDSGSGATDTQYF TGTGCCAGCAGTGACTCTGGTAGCGGGGCCACAGATACGCAGTATTTT
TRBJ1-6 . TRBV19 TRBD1 CASKWDRDSPLHF TGTGCCAGTAAATGGGACAGAGATTCACCCCTCCACTTT
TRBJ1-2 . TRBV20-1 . CSATQGFGYTF TGCAGTGCTACCCAGGGCTTTGGCTACACCTTC
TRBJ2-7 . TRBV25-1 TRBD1 CASTFTGDEQYF TGTGCCAGCACCTTTACAGGGGACGAGCAGTACTTC
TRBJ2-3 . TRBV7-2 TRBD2 CASTLGSGGYTDTQYF TGTGCCAGCACCCTTGGTAGCGGGGGGTACACAGATACGCAGTATTTT
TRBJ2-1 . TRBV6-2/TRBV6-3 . CASSARLYEQFF TGTGCCAGCAGTGCTAGACTCTATGAGCAGTTCTTC
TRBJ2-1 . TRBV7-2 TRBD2 CASTSAGNQRGAYNEQFF TGTGCCAGCACCTCTGCGGGCAACCAGCGGGGGGCATACAATGAGCAGTTCTTC
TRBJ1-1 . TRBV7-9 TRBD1 CASSRTGGRIEAFF TGTGCCAGCAGCCGTACAGGGGGAAGGATTGAAGCTTTCTTT
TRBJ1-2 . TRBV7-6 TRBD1 CASSAAPGQWPGYTF TGTGCCAGCAGCGCTGCTCCGGGACAGTGGCCCGGCTACACCTTC